The clone carrying this T cell receptor (beta chain) has more than one count but fewer than ten. Antigen specificity is unknown. Via MiXCR, TCRdb re-called the RT-PCR reads, giving one row per CDR3 protein. This sample yields some 850,000 distinct CDR3 sequences, of which around 20% are seen a single time; roughly 10% belongs to the top ten. The record originates from a study of response to subunit inactivated influenza vaccine. Findings of the study overall: Authors suggested few new T cells are recruited by each seasonal influenza vaccination.

Germline V gives CDR1 SQVTM, CDR2 ANQGSEA. The CDR3 runs to 13 residues. The J segment lost 6 bases and the V segment lost 5 bases, leaving 6 bases of the junction unmatched. The chain carries TRBV29-1 and TRBJ2-3; 9 bases are shared with TRBD1. This receptor was obtained from a man aged 45-65 years who received an inactivated influenza vaccine. Specimen: PBMCs from blood, collected around 5 days after vaccination. CDR3 DNA sequence: TGCAGCGTTACGGACAGGGGACCCGATACGCAGTATTTT. Translated: CSVTDRGPDTQYF.